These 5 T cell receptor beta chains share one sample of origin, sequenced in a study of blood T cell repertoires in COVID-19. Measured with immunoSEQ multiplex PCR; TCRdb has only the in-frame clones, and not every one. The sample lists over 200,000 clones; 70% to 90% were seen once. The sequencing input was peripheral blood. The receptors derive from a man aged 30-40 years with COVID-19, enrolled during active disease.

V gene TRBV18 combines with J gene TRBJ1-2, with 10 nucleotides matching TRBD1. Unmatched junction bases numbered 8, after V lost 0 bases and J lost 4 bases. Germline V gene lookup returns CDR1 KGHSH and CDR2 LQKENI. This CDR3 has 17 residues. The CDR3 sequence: CASSPPNWGTGVYGYTF. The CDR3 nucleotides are TGTGCCAGCTCACCACCGAATTGGGGGACAGGGGTCTATGGCTACACCTTC.

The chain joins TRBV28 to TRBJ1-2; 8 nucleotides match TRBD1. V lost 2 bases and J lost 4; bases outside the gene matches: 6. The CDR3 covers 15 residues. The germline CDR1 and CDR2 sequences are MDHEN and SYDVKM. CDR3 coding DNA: TGTGCCAGCAGTTTAGTTAGGACAGGGACCTATGGCTACACCTTC. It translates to CASSLVRTGTYGYTF.

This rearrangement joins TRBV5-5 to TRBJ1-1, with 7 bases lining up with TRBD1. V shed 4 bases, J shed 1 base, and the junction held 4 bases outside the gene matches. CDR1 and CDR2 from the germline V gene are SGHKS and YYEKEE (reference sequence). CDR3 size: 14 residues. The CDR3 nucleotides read TGTGCCAGCAGCCTTCAGGGGGGGAACACTGAAGCTTTCTTT. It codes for CASSLQGGNTEAFF. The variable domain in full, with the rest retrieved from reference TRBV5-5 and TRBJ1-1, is DAGVTQSPTHLIKTRGQQVTLRCSPISGHKSVSWYQQVLGQGPQFIFQYYEKEERGRGNFPDRFSARQFPNYSSELNVNALLLGDSALYLCASSLQGGNTEAFFGQGTRLTVV.

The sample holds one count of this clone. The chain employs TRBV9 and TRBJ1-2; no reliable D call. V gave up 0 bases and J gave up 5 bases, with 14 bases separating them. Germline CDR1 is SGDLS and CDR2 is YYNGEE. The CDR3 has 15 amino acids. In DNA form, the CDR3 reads TGTGCCAGCAGCGTAGGAGGAACTTTTGTGTATGGCTACACCTTC. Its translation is CASSVGGTFVYGYTF.

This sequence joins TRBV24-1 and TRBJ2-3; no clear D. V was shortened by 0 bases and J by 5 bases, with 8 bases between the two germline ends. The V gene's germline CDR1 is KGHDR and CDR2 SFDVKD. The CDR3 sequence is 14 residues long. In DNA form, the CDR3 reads TGTGCCACCAGTGATTTGGACTCTGGAGATACGCAGTATTTT. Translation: CATSDLDSGDTQYF.